The clone carrying this T cell receptor beta chain was detected only a few times. This sample is drawn from a study of T cells after posttransplantation cyclophosphamide. This table comes from immunoSEQ multiplex PCR, and its TCRdb copy is limited to in-frame clones, with some not included. This set yields roughly 49,000 clones and no singletons; the top ten hold about 2.2%. V was clipped by 5 bases and J by 5 bases, with 7 bases between them. CDR1 and CDR2 from the germline V gene are MNHNS and SASEGT. The CDR3 contains 12 residues. This TCR was recovered from a man in his forties in good health, CMV-negative, and a related stem cell transplant donor. Sequencing used PBMCs. The chain has TRBV6-1 and TRBJ1-5; no reliable D call. The CDR3 loop is CASSQRDQPQHF. The DNA of the CDR3 is TGTGCCAGCAGTCAGAGGGATCAGCCCCAGCATTTT.